A selection of T cell receptor beta chains follows, all from one sample in a study of blood T cell repertoires in COVID-19. The data were produced by immunoSEQ multiplex PCR, yet TCRdb's version contains in-frame clones alone and is incomplete. The sample has tens of thousands of clones; around 83% are singletons. The source material was peripheral blood. These receptor sequences come from a man aged 30 to 39 with COVID-19, enrolled during active disease. CDR3s include the opening cysteine and the closing phenylalanine or tryptophan. The D gene is left open where the match is weak. The size field is filled for only some rows; it gives once, few, many or a size class.

j_call clone_size v_call d_call cdr3_length cdr3_nt cdr3_aa
TRBJ1-2 once TRBV20-1 . 13 TGCAGTGCTAGTGAGGCGCCCGCGGGAGGCTACACCTTC CSASEAPAGGYTF
TRBJ2-7 . TRBV18 TRBD1 11 TGTGCCAGCTCCGCCAGGGGGGAGCAGTACTTC CASSARGEQYF
TRBJ1-4 once TRBV5-8 . 15 TGTGCCAGCAGGTCCCCGACAGGAGGAAATGAAAAACTGTTTTTT CASRSPTGGNEKLFF
TRBJ1-1 . TRBV19 . 14 TGTGCCAGTAGTATATCTTCGGGGAACCCTGAAGCTTTCTTT CASSISSGNPEAFF
TRBJ2-7 . TRBV7-2 . 13 TGTGCCAGCAGCTTAGTAGGGGCCTACGAGCAGTACTTC CASSLVGAYEQYF
TRBJ2-5 . TRBV27 TRBD1 16 TGTGCCAGCAGTTCTACGACAGGGGGCGCGGGAGAGACCCAGTACTTC CASSSTTGGAGETQYF
TRBJ1-5 once TRBV11-3 TRBD1 13 TGTGCCAGCAGCCCACGGACAGGTCAGCCCCAGCATTTT CASSPRTGQPQHF
TRBJ1-1 . TRBV11-3 TRBD1 14 TGTGCCAGCAGCTCGGACAGGGAGAACACTGAAGCTTTCTTT CASSSDRENTEAFF
TRBJ1-1 . TRBV6-5 . 11 TGTGCCAGCACAGGGAACACTGAAGCTTTCTTT CASTGNTEAFF
TRBJ2-5 . TRBV4-1 TRBD1 15 TGCGCCAGCAGCCAAGGGACAGGGGGGCTGGAGACCCAGTACTTC CASSQGTGGLETQYF
TRBJ2-7 few TRBV4-2 . 17 TGTGCCAGCAGCCAAGTTACCCCAGGACAGCCTTCCTACGAGCAGTACTTC CASSQVTPGQPSYEQYF
TRBJ1-1 few TRBV30 . 12 TGTGCCTGGAGTGTTGAGGGTACTGAAGCTTTCTTT CAWSVEGTEAFF
TRBJ1-1 . TRBV28 . 14 TGTGCCAGCAGCCCCGGACAGATATACACTGAAGCTTTCTTT CASSPGQIYTEAFF
TRBJ2-1 . TRBV21-1 . 17 TGTGCCAGCAGCAAATGGAAAATCCGGGACAGGGGCGATGAGCAGTTCTTC CASSKWKIRDRGDEQFF
TRBJ1-3 . TRBV11-2 . 12 TGTGCCAGCAGCTTAGGCGAAAACACCATATATTTT CASSLGENTIYF
TRBJ2-1 . TRBV4-2 TRBD2 16 TGTGCCAGCAGCCTCACCGCCAGCGGGGGAGGCAATGAGCAGTTCTTC CASSLTASGGGNEQFF
TRBJ2-1 . TRBV7-9 TRBD1 13 TGTGCCAGCAGCTATGCTAGGGGGCATGAGCAGTTCTTC CASSYARGHEQFF
TRBJ2-7 many TRBV10-3 TRBD2 13 TGTGCCATCAGGCCCGGACGGGGGGACGAGCAGTACTTC CAIRPGRGDEQYF
TRBJ1-1 . TRBV27 TRBD1 14 TGTGCCAGCAGTTCCGAACAGGGGTGGACTGAAGCTTTCTTT CASSSEQGWTEAFF
TRBJ2-7 . TRBV6-5 . 15 TGTGCCAGCAGTTTAAAACCGGACAGTATTTACGAGCAGTACTTC CASSLKPDSIYEQYF
TRBJ2-1 . TRBV7-2 . 14 TGTGCCAGCCTCCAATCGACTGGGACTGTTGAGCAGTTCTTC CASLQSTGTVEQFF
TRBJ2-7 once TRBV24-1 TRBD2 15 TGTGCCACCAGTGATTCCGGACTAGCGGGAGGCGAGCAGTACTTC CATSDSGLAGGEQYF
TRBJ1-1 . TRBV7-2 . 14 TGTGCCAGCAGCTTATTGGGGCTCGGCACTGAAGCTTTCTTT CASSLLGLGTEAFF